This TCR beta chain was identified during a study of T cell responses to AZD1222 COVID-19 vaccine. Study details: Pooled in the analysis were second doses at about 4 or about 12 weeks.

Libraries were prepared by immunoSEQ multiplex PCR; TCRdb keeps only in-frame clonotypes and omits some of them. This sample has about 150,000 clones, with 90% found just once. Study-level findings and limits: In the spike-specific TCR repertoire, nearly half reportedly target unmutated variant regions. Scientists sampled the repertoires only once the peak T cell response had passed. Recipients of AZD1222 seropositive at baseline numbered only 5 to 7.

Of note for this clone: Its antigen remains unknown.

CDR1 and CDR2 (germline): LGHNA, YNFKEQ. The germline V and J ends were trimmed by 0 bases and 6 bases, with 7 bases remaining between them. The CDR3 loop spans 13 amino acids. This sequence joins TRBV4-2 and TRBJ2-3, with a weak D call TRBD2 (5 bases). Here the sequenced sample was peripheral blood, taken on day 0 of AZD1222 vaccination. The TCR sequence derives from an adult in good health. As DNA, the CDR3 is TGTGCCAGCAGCCAAGAGGGAGCGGATACGCAGTATTTT. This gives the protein CASSQEGADTQYF.